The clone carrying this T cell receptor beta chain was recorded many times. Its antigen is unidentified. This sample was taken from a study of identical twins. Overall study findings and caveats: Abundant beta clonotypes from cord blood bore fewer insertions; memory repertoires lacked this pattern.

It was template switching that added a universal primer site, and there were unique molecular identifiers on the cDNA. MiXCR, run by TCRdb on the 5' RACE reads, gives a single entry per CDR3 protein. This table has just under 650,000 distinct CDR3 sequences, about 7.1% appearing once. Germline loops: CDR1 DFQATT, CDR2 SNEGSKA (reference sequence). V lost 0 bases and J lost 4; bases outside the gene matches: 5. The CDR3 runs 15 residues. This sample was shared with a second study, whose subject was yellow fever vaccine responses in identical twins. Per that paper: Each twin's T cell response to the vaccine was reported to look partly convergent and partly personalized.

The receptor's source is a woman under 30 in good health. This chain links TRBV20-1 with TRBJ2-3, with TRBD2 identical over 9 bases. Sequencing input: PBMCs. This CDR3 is CSARDAGGPADTQYF. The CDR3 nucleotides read TGCAGTGCTAGAGACGCGGGAGGGCCTGCAGATACGCAGTATTTT.